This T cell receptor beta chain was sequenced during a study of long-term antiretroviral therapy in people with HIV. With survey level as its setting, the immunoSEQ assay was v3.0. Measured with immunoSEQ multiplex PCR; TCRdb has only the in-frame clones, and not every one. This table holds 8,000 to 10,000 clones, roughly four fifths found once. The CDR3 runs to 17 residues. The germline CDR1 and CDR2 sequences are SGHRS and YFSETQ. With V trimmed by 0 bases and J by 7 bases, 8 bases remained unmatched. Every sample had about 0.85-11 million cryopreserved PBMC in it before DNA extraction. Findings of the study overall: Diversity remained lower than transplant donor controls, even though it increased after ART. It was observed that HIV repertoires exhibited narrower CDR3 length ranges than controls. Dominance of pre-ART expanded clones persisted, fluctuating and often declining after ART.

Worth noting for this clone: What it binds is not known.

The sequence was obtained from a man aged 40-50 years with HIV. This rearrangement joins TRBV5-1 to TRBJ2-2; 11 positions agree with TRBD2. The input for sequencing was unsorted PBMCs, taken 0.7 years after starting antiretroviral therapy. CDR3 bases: TGCGCCAGCAGCTTGGGGCTCAGACTAGCGGGAAGCGGGGAGCTGTTTTTT. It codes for CASSLGLRLAGSGELFF.